What follows describes a single T cell receptor beta chain. What it binds is unknown. The RNA input was about 0.5 to 1 ug, and it was reverse transcribed with random hexamers. The CDR3 of TCR beta was amplified by immunoSEQ multiplex PCR across 54 Vbeta and 13 Jbeta. TCRdb analysed the immunoSEQ multiplex PCR reads with MiXCR anew, one entry per CDR3 protein. Of 100,000 or so distinct CDR3 sequences in the sample, roughly 94% were seen once. This CDR3 comprises 17 residues. Looked up from germline, CDR1 is SGDLS and CDR2 is YYNGEE. J lost 2 bases, V lost 4 bases, and 6 bases had no gene match. Patients with Susac syndrome showed fulfilment of recently defined diagnostic criteria for definite or probable disease. These data come from a study of CD8 T cells in Susac syndrome. Turning to the study itself: Susac syndrome patients were untreated, on corticosteroids with some adding intravenous immunoglobulin, or on intravenous immunoglobulin only. Study-wide points: CD4+ T cell repertoires in Susac syndrome exhibited no evidence of clonal expansion.

This clonotype was sampled from a human donor with Susac syndrome. The chain recombines TRBV9 with TRBJ2-3, with TRBD2 matching over 14 bases. The specimen was CD4+ T cells from PBMCs. CDR3 region: CASSTRTSGGPTDTQYF. In DNA, the CDR3 is TGTGCCAGCAGCACACGGACTAGCGGGGGGCCCACAGATACGCAGTATTTT.